Below, 27 T cell receptor beta chains from the same sample are listed, as sequenced in a study of identical twins. TCRdb reprocessed the 5' RACE reads with MiXCR, giving one entry per CDR3 protein. The table has under 250,000 distinct CDR3 sequences, roughly an eighth seen once. These same records also appear under a second study, on yellow fever vaccine responses in identical twins.

The sequenced sample was memory (CD45RO+) T cells sorted from blood. The receptors here all came from a woman in her late teens or twenties in good health.

This clonotype was picked up many times. This chain joins TRBV28 and TRBJ2-3; D is possibly TRBD1 or TRBD2 (6 bases each). The CDR3 has 15 residues. Germline V gene sequence: CDR1 MDHEN, CDR2 SYDVKM. V was pared by 3 bases and J by 6 bases, with 16 bases between. CDR3 in DNA: TGTGCCAGCAGTTTCCGGGACTCTAGGGGGGATACGCAGTATTTT. As protein: CASSFRDSRGDTQYF.

This clonotype was counted only a few times. This sequence joins TRBV6-5 and TRBJ2-7; TRBD1 is a possible D gene (6 bases). The CDR3 runs 15 residues. Germline lookup yields CDR1 MNHEY and CDR2 SVGAGI. The V gene lost 7 bases and the J gene lost 2 bases, with 18 bases spanning the gap. The CDR3 spells CASIRSTGSTYEQYF. The DNA for the CDR3 is TGTGCCAGCATTAGGTCGACAGGTTCTACCTACGAGCAGTACTTC.

This chain joins TRBV29-1 and TRBJ2-2; tentative D call: TRBD2 (6 bases). Germline loops: CDR1 SQVTM, CDR2 ANQGSEA. V was shortened by 6 bases and J by 6 bases, with 14 bases between the two germline ends. There are 13 residues in the CDR3. Written as DNA, the CDR3 is TGCAGCGTCCGGCTGGGAGGTCCCGGGGAGCTGTTTTTT. It yields the protein CSVRLGGPGELFF.

This clonotype has more than one count but fewer than ten. The chain has TRBV9 and TRBJ2-2, with 7 positions matching TRBD1. Looked up from germline, CDR1 is SGDLS and CDR2 is YYNGEE. The length of the CDR3 is 14 residues. J gave up 4 bases and V 2 bases, and 2 bases lay outside the gene matches. This CDR3 is CASSVDRTTGELFF. The CDR3, as DNA: TGTGCCAGCAGCGTGGACAGGACCACCGGGGAGCTGTTTTTT.

This clonotype was detected a few times. The V call is TRBV2, the J call TRBJ2-3, with 7 bases matching TRBD1. The CDR3 length is 15 residues. The trim removed 8 bases at V and 4 bases at J, leaving 12 bases unmatched. Germline V gene lookup returns CDR1 SNHLY and CDR2 FYNNEI. The CDR3 protein is CASLPGQPSPDTQYF. Here the CDR3 DNA reads TGTGCCAGCCTACCGGGACAGCCTAGCCCAGATACGCAGTATTTT. The full variable domain, completed using reference TRBV2 and TRBJ2-3, is EPEVTQTPSHQVTQMGQEVILRCVPISNHLYFYWYRQILGQKVEFLVSFYNNEISEKSEIFDDQFSVERPDGSNFTLKIRSTKLEDSAMYFCASLPGQPSPDTQYFGPGTRLTVL.

The chain couples TRBV28 to TRBJ2-3; 8 bases map to TRBD2. CDR3 length equals 17 residues. The V gene end was trimmed by 2 bases and the J gene end by 8 bases; junction bases not matched to a gene: 15. Germline loops: CDR1 MDHEN, CDR2 SYDVKM. The CDR3 loop reads CASSLIPGGPVGGTQYF. CDR3 nucleotide sequence: TGTGCCAGCAGTTTAATTCCGGGGGGGCCGGTAGGGGGTACGCAGTATTTT. The full variable domain, its missing parts supplied by reference TRBV28 and TRBJ2-3, is DVKVTQSSRYLVKRTGEKVFLECVQDMDHENMFWYRQDPGLGLRLIYFSYDVKMKEKGDIPEGYSVSREKKERFSLILESASTNQTSMYLCASSLIPGGPVGGTQYFGPGTRLTVL.

This chain uses TRBV11-2 with TRBJ1-4, with TRBD1 matching 10 bases. J lost 7 bases, V lost 5 bases, and 7 bases had no gene match. Germline V gene data show CDR1 as SGHAT and CDR2 as FQNNGV. The CDR3 is 15 residues long. The CDR3 loop reads CASSLTGGIGEKLFF. CDR3 bases: TGTGCCAGCAGCCTGACAGGGGGCATCGGTGAAAAACTGTTTTTT.

The gene calls are TRBV4-3 and TRBJ2-7; 8 bases are a match to TRBD1. V lost 4 bases, J lost 0 bases, and 2 bases stayed unmatched. This CDR3 has 14 residues. Per germline, CDR1 LGHNA and CDR2 YSLEER. In DNA, the CDR3 is TGCGCCAGCAGCCCGACAGGGGCCTCCTACGAGCAGTACTTC. This sequence encodes CASSPTGASYEQYF.

This clonotype appeared many times. The CDR3 here is CASSRKLAVQLYEQYF. CDR3 sequence (DNA): TGCGCCAGCAGCCGAAAACTAGCGGTGCAATTATACGAGCAGTACTTC. The chain carries TRBV4-3 and TRBJ2-7; 8 bases are a match to TRBD2. J was trimmed by 4 bases and V by 4 bases; bases with no gene match: 12. Germline V gene lookup returns CDR1 LGHNA and CDR2 YSLEER. The CDR3 is made up of 16 amino acids.

This clonotype was detected only a few times. The genes are TRBV7-2 and TRBJ2-7; 7 bases map to TRBD1. The trim removed 11 bases at V and 0 bases at J, leaving 4 bases unmatched. This CDR3 comprises 12 residues. The germline V gene encodes CDR1 SGHTA and CDR2 FQGNSA. CDR3 protein: CAVRDSSYEQYF. The CDR3 DNA reads TGTGCCGTCAGGGACAGCTCCTACGAGCAGTACTTC. Complete variable domain (other parts from reference TRBV7-2 and TRBJ2-7): GAGVSQSPSNKVTEKGKDVELRCDPISGHTALYWYRQSLGQGLEFLIYFQGNSAPDKSGLPSDRFSAERTGGSVSTLTIQRTQQEDSAVYLCAVRDSSYEQYFGPGTRLTVT.

There are many counts of this clonotype. The CDR3 DNA sequence: TGTGCCACCCAAATCTCCCGGGACATTAACTACGAGCAGTACTTC. It yields the protein CATQISRDINYEQYF. This chain joins TRBV2 and TRBJ2-7; perhaps TRBD1 as D (6 bases). Trimming removed 10 bases at V and 3 bases at J, with 22 bases between. This CDR3 comprises 15 residues. From germline, CDR1 is SNHLY and CDR2 FYNNEI.

Only a few counts were recorded for this clonotype. The chain couples TRBV5-1 to TRBJ2-5, with TRBD2 identical over 8 bases. V lost 4 bases to trimming and J lost 5 bases; unmatched junction nucleotides: 4. CDR1 is SGHRS and CDR2 is YFSETQ in the germline V gene. The CDR3 is 13 amino acids. CDR3 nucleotide sequence: TGCGCCAGCAGCAGCGGGAGTGGTGAGACCCAGTACTTC. Translating gives CASSSGSGETQYF.

CDR3 region: CASSLKPGPSNYGYTF. The CDR3 DNA follows: TGCGCCAGCAGCTTGAAACCGGGGCCCTCTAACTATGGCTACACCTTC. The chain is built from TRBV5-1 and TRBJ1-2, with D possibly matching TRBD1 (5 bases). The CDR3 runs 16 residues. The V gene's germline CDR1 is SGHRS and CDR2 YFSETQ. The V gene lost 1 base and the J gene lost 0 bases, with 13 bases spanning the gap.

This clonotype has more than one count but fewer than ten. This chain links TRBV2 with TRBJ2-5; possible D gene TRBD2, 6 bases. Deletions cut 7 bases from V and 2 bases from J, with 17 bases between. The germline V gene encodes CDR1 SNHLY and CDR2 FYNNEI. CDR3 length: 15 residues. The CDR3 nucleotides are TGTGCCAGCAAGACAGCCCCGGGGGTTCAAGAGACCCAGTACTTC. Translation gives CASKTAPGVQETQYF.

This clonotype was recorded at least ten times. J is TRBJ2-7 and V is TRBV28; the match to TRBD1 covers 7 bases. The CDR3 consists of 14 residues. Trimming removed 6 bases from V and 2 bases from J; junction bases left unmatched: 7. The germline CDR1 and CDR2 sequences are MDHEN and SYDVKM. CDR3 nucleotide sequence: TGTGCCAGCAGACCGTCGGGACAGACCTACGAGCAGTACTTC. Translating it yields CASRPSGQTYEQYF. Full variable domain (rest looked up from reference TRBV28 and TRBJ2-7): DVKVTQSSRYLVKRTGEKVFLECVQDMDHENMFWYRQDPGLGLRLIYFSYDVKMKEKGDIPEGYSVSREKKERFSLILESASTNQTSMYLCASRPSGQTYEQYFGPGTRLTVT.

The chain is built from TRBV29-1 and TRBJ2-5; D not resolved. Germline V gives CDR1 SQVTM, CDR2 ANQGSEA. CDR3 size: 12 residues. V was shortened by 4 bases and J by 5 bases, with 11 bases between the two germline ends. The CDR3 is CSVVWVRETQYF. CDR3 DNA sequence: TGCAGCGTTGTCTGGGTACGGGAGACCCAGTACTTC.

This clonotype showed up just a few times. The chain uses TRBV7-3 and TRBJ2-3, with D maybe TRBD1 (5 bases). V lost 5 bases and J lost 6, with 15 bases in between. This CDR3 is 14 amino acids long. The germline V gene has CDR1 SGHTA and CDR2 FQGTGA. For the CDR3, the DNA is TGTGCCAGCAGCCCTTTGGAAGGGGCGGATACGCAGTATTTT. Amino acid sequence: CASSPLEGADTQYF.

V usage is TRBV4-1 and J usage is TRBJ2-1; the match to TRBD2 covers 9 bases. This CDR3 has 16 amino acids. Germline V gene sequence: CDR1 MGHRA, CDR2 YSYEKL. J gave up 5 bases and V 0 bases, and 5 bases lay outside the gene matches. The CDR3 loop is CASSQDRQRGDNEQFF. The DNA of the CDR3 is TGCGCCAGCAGCCAAGATCGCCAGCGGGGGGACAATGAGCAGTTCTTC.

V is TRBV12-3 or TRBV12-4 and J is TRBJ2-1, with 8 nucleotides matching TRBD1. Trimming took 2 bases from V and 4 from J; bases not matched to a gene: 7. The CDR3 runs to 16 residues. This chain's CDR3 is CASSLRTGRNYNEQFF. The CDR3 bases are TGTGCCAGCAGTTTACGGACAGGGCGCAATTACAATGAGCAGTTCTTC.

This clonotype has only a few counts. The chain combines TRBV5-1 with TRBJ2-3; 10 bases map to TRBD2. This CDR3 is 17 amino acids long. The germline V gene encodes CDR1 SGHRS and CDR2 YFSETQ. V shed 2 bases and J 2 bases; nucleotides not matched to a gene: 8. The CDR3 here is CASSFLAGGLTTDTQYF. Written as DNA, the CDR3 is TGCGCCAGCAGCTTCTTAGCGGGGGGACTAACCACAGATACGCAGTATTTT. Filled out from reference TRBV5-1 and TRBJ2-3, the complete variable domain reads KAGVTQTPRYLIKTRGQQVTLSCSPISGHRSVSWYQQTPGQGLQFLFEYFSETQRNKGNFPGRFSGRQFSNSRSEMNVSTLELGDSALYLCASSFLAGGLTTDTQYFGPGTRLTVL.

This clonotype was observed a few times. The chain is built from TRBV7-9 and TRBJ1-4, with D possibly being TRBD1 (5 bases). The CDR3 has 13 amino acids. Germline CDR1 is SEHNR and CDR2 is FQNEAQ (reference sequence). V lost 4 bases, J lost 8 bases, and 11 bases lay in between. This CDR3 reads CASSSPGAEKLFF. CDR3 DNA: TGTGCCAGCAGCTCGCCTGGGGCAGAAAAACTGTTTTTT.

The V gene is TRBV9, the J gene TRBJ2-7; possible D gene TRBD1, 6 bases. Germline V gene sequence: CDR1 SGDLS, CDR2 YYNGEE. The ends were cut back, 0 bases at V and 5 bases at J, with 12 bases in the middle. This CDR3 has 14 residues. The CDR3 nucleotides read TGTGCCAGCAGCGTAGGGACAGACACCGACGAGCAGTACTTC. As protein: CASSVGTDTDEQYF.

V gene TRBV7-9 combines with J gene TRBJ1-1, with D tentatively TRBD1 (5 bases). Germline CDR1 SEHNR, CDR2 FQNEAQ (reference sequence). The CDR3 runs to 14 residues. V dropped 5 bases and J dropped 1 base, with 11 bases sitting between them. The CDR3: CASSPFTGNTEAFF. As DNA, the CDR3 is TGTGCCAGCAGCCCGTTCACAGGGAACACTGAAGCTTTCTTT.

This clonotype has just a few counts. The rearrangement uses TRBV6-2 or TRBV6-3 and TRBJ2-1; the match to TRBD1 covers 10 bases. The junction had 6 bases not matched to a gene; V was cut back by 3 bases and J by 4 bases. This CDR3 spans 16 amino acids. The germline V gene has CDR1 MNHEY and CDR2 SVGEGT. CDR3 DNA: TGTGCCAGCAGTTATGGGGGGACAGGGGCGTACAATGAGCAGTTCTTC. It is translated as CASSYGGTGAYNEQFF.

J is TRBJ2-3 and V is TRBV20-1; 9 nucleotides align to TRBD2. The CDR3 is 13 amino acids. The V gene end was trimmed by 5 bases and the J gene end by 2 bases; junction bases not matched to a gene: 2. Per the germline V gene, CDR1 is DFQATT and CDR2 is SNEGSKA (reference sequence). The CDR3 DNA sequence: TGCAGTGCTGAGCGGGAGGCCACAGATACGCAGTATTTT. Protein product: CSAEREATDTQYF.

This clonotype was seen more than once but under ten times. V and J are TRBV11-1 and TRBJ2-1, with 9 bases fitting TRBD2. This CDR3 has 19 amino acids. Germline-derived CDR1 and CDR2 are SGHAT and FQDESV (reference sequence). V lost 0 bases to trimming and J lost 0 bases; unmatched junction nucleotides: 9. The CDR3 loop reads CASSLALTRRGGSYNEQFF. The CDR3 DNA sequence: TGTGCCAGCAGCTTAGCCCTAACTCGGCGGGGGGGCTCCTACAATGAGCAGTTCTTC.

In its sample, this clonotype was seen a few times. V usage is TRBV7-2 and J usage is TRBJ2-1; D remains ambiguous. The CDR3 covers 17 residues. With 1 base removed from V and 5 bases from J, the gap between germline ends came to 18 bases. CDR1 and CDR2 (germline): SGHTA, FQGNSA. This chain's CDR3 is CASSLGLGPGINNEQFF. The CDR3 nucleotides read TGTGCCAGCAGCTTAGGACTCGGTCCTGGGATAAACAATGAGCAGTTCTTC.